This is a list of T cell receptor beta chains from one sample in a study of blood T cell repertoires in COVID-19. Produced via immunoSEQ multiplex PCR; TCRdb's table is partial and in-frame only. The sample includes more than 300,000 clones, 88% of them seen just once. Sample: PBMCs or T cells enriched from blood (not recorded which). The source is a woman aged 18-29 years who had recovered from COVID-19. Both conserved end residues are part of each CDR3. Each record gives: clone size, CDR3 length, V gene, J gene, D gene, CDR3 protein, CDR3 DNA. A D gene is named only where the DNA matches it firmly. Expanded clones are given a class, and other clones once, few, many or no size at all.

clone size: -; CDR3 length: 13; V gene: TRBV6-5; J gene: TRBJ1-3; D gene: TRBD1; CDR3 protein: CASSKGAGNTIYF; CDR3 DNA: TGTGCCAGCAGTAAGGGGGCCGGTAACACCATATATTTT
clone size: -; CDR3 length: 16; V gene: TRBV9; J gene: TRBJ1-2; D gene: TRBD1; CDR3 protein: CASTSNDGQGNYGYTF; CDR3 DNA: TGTGCCAGCACCTCAAACGACGGACAGGGGAACTATGGCTACACCTTC
clone size: -; CDR3 length: 14; V gene: TRBV9; J gene: TRBJ2-7; D gene: TRBD2; CDR3 protein: CASSRGLATYEQYF; CDR3 DNA: TGTGCCAGCAGCAGGGGACTAGCCACCTACGAGCAGTACTTC
clone size: -; CDR3 length: 15; V gene: TRBV2; J gene: TRBJ1-1; D gene: TRBD1; CDR3 protein: CASSRQGRGNTEAFF; CDR3 DNA: TGTGCCAGCAGCCGACAGGGACGAGGGAACACTGAAGCTTTCTTT
clone size: once; CDR3 length: 17; V gene: TRBV4-1; J gene: TRBJ1-3; D gene: TRBD1; CDR3 protein: CASSHVQGASSGNTIYF; CDR3 DNA: TGCGCCAGCAGCCATGTACAGGGGGCCTCCTCTGGAAACACCATATATTTT
clone size: -; CDR3 length: 17; V gene: TRBV18; J gene: TRBJ1-3; D gene: -; CDR3 protein: CASSPYSQTAAGNTIYF; CDR3 DNA: TGTGCCAGCTCACCGTACTCCCAGACAGCAGCTGGAAACACCATATATTTT
clone size: -; CDR3 length: 16; V gene: TRBV3-1/TRBV3-2; J gene: TRBJ2-1; D gene: TRBD2; CDR3 protein: CASSRELAGGDSEQFF; CDR3 DNA: TGTGCCAGCAGCCGAGAACTAGCGGGGGGGGATAGTGAGCAGTTCTTC
clone size: -; CDR3 length: 15; V gene: TRBV5-6; J gene: TRBJ2-7; D gene: TRBD1; CDR3 protein: CASSLNPGQGYEQYF; CDR3 DNA: TGTGCCAGCAGCTTGAACCCGGGACAGGGTTACGAGCAGTACTTC
clone size: -; CDR3 length: 17; V gene: TRBV19; J gene: TRBJ1-5; D gene: TRBD1; CDR3 protein: CASSIWQGADSNQPQHF; CDR3 DNA: TGTGCCAGTAGTATCTGGCAGGGGGCGGATAGCAATCAGCCCCAGCATTTT
clone size: once; CDR3 length: 14; V gene: TRBV7-3; J gene: TRBJ1-1; D gene: TRBD1; CDR3 protein: CASSRDRADTEAFF; CDR3 DNA: TGTGCCAGCAGCCGAGACAGGGCTGACACTGAAGCTTTCTTT
clone size: -; CDR3 length: 12; V gene: TRBV7-9; J gene: TRBJ1-1; D gene: -; CDR3 protein: CASSFTGLEAFF; CDR3 DNA: TGTGCCAGCAGCTTCACGGGACTGGAGGCTTTCTTT
clone size: -; CDR3 length: 13; V gene: TRBV6-5; J gene: TRBJ2-7; D gene: -; CDR3 protein: CATRGKGVYEQYF; CDR3 DNA: TGTGCCACAAGAGGTAAGGGGGTCTACGAGCAGTACTTC
clone size: -; CDR3 length: 14; V gene: TRBV14; J gene: TRBJ1-1; D gene: -; CDR3 protein: CASSQVSTKTEAFF; CDR3 DNA: TGTGCCAGCAGCCAAGTATCGACTAAGACTGAAGCTTTCTTT
clone size: -; CDR3 length: 14; V gene: TRBV10-1; J gene: TRBJ2-3; D gene: TRBD2; CDR3 protein: CASSSGLASDTQYF; CDR3 DNA: TGCGCCAGCAGCTCGGGACTAGCATCAGATACGCAGTATTTT
clone size: -; CDR3 length: 15; V gene: TRBV7-8; J gene: TRBJ1-2; D gene: -; CDR3 protein: CASSLLAGANYGYTF; CDR3 DNA: TGTGCCAGCAGCTTATTGGCAGGGGCTAACTATGGCTACACCTTC
clone size: -; CDR3 length: 15; V gene: TRBV7-2; J gene: TRBJ1-2; D gene: TRBD1; CDR3 protein: CASSTWTGGSYGYTF; CDR3 DNA: TGTGCCAGCAGCACCTGGACAGGGGGCTCCTATGGCTACACCTTC
clone size: once; CDR3 length: 18; V gene: TRBV14; J gene: TRBJ2-7; D gene: TRBD1; CDR3 protein: CASSHLTPGQGAGYEQYF; CDR3 DNA: TGTGCCAGCAGCCACCTAACTCCGGGACAGGGGGCCGGGTACGAGCAGTACTTC
clone size: once; CDR3 length: 15; V gene: TRBV6-5; J gene: TRBJ1-1; D gene: -; CDR3 protein: CASSLNRDLNTEAFF; CDR3 DNA: TGTGCCAGCAGTCTTAACCGGGACTTAAACACTGAAGCTTTCTTT
clone size: -; CDR3 length: 14; V gene: TRBV6-5; J gene: TRBJ1-2; D gene: TRBD1; CDR3 protein: CASSPTGGIYGYTF; CDR3 DNA: TGTGCCAGCAGCCCGACAGGGGGTATTTATGGCTACACCTTC
clone size: -; CDR3 length: 17; V gene: TRBV10-1; J gene: TRBJ2-3; D gene: TRBD2; CDR3 protein: CASSEPGTSGGTDTQYF; CDR3 DNA: TGCGCCAGCAGTGAGCCGGGAACTAGCGGGGGGACAGATACGCAGTATTTT
clone size: -; CDR3 length: 16; V gene: TRBV2; J gene: TRBJ2-3; D gene: TRBD2; CDR3 protein: CASKGTGTSSADTQYF; CDR3 DNA: TGTGCCAGCAAAGGAACCGGGACTAGCAGTGCAGATACGCAGTATTTT
clone size: -; CDR3 length: 14; V gene: TRBV5-4; J gene: TRBJ1-1; D gene: -; CDR3 protein: CAGLTGSGGAEAFF; CDR3 DNA: TGTGCCGGATTGACGGGGTCGGGGGGCGCTGAAGCTTTCTTT
clone size: -; CDR3 length: 13; V gene: TRBV5-1; J gene: TRBJ2-3; D gene: TRBD2; CDR3 protein: CASRLAGTDTQYF; CDR3 DNA: TGCGCCAGCAGACTAGCGGGAACCGATACGCAGTATTTT
clone size: -; CDR3 length: 17; V gene: TRBV9; J gene: TRBJ2-2; D gene: -; CDR3 protein: CASSVYQTDTNTGELFF; CDR3 DNA: TGTGCCAGCAGCGTATATCAGACGGACACGAACACCGGGGAGCTGTTTTTT
clone size: -; CDR3 length: 15; V gene: TRBV7-9; J gene: TRBJ1-2; D gene: -; CDR3 protein: CASSLALWGDFGYTF; CDR3 DNA: TGTGCCAGCAGCTTAGCGCTATGGGGGGATTTTGGCTACACCTTC
clone size: few; CDR3 length: 15; V gene: TRBV5-5; J gene: TRBJ1-4; D gene: -; CDR3 protein: CASSLAPRENEKLFF; CDR3 DNA: TGTGCCAGCAGCTTGGCACCCAGGGAAAATGAAAAACTGTTTTTT
clone size: -; CDR3 length: 12; V gene: TRBV20-1; J gene: TRBJ1-2; D gene: -; CDR3 protein: CSASPGPGGYTF; CDR3 DNA: TGCAGTGCTAGTCCAGGCCCTGGCGGCTACACCTTC
clone size: -; CDR3 length: 15; V gene: TRBV27; J gene: TRBJ2-3; D gene: TRBD2; CDR3 protein: CASSLGLAVRDTQYF; CDR3 DNA: TGTGCCAGCAGTTTGGGACTAGCGGTTCGTGATACGCAGTATTTT
clone size: -; CDR3 length: 14; V gene: TRBV6-5; J gene: TRBJ1-1; D gene: TRBD1; CDR3 protein: CASTQGAKNTEAFF; CDR3 DNA: TGTGCCAGCACACAGGGGGCGAAGAACACTGAAGCTTTCTTT
clone size: -; CDR3 length: 12; V gene: TRBV10-3; J gene: TRBJ1-6; D gene: -; CDR3 protein: CATGLGDSPLHF; CDR3 DNA: TGTGCCACGGGACTCGGAGATTCACCCCTCCACTTT
clone size: -; CDR3 length: 13; V gene: TRBV12-3/TRBV12-4; J gene: TRBJ2-5; D gene: -; CDR3 protein: CASSLTAQETQYF; CDR3 DNA: TGTGCCAGCAGTTTGACAGCACAAGAGACCCAGTACTTC
clone size: -; CDR3 length: 14; V gene: TRBV9; J gene: TRBJ2-5; D gene: -; CDR3 protein: CASSVGRSQETQYF; CDR3 DNA: TGTGCCAGCAGCGTAGGGCGGAGTCAAGAGACCCAGTACTTC
clone size: -; CDR3 length: 16; V gene: TRBV28; J gene: TRBJ1-2; D gene: TRBD1; CDR3 protein: CASSPQPGQGRNGYTF; CDR3 DNA: TGTGCCAGCAGTCCGCAACCGGGACAGGGGAGGAACGGCTACACCTTC
clone size: -; CDR3 length: 14; V gene: TRBV30; J gene: TRBJ2-2; D gene: TRBD2; CDR3 protein: CAWASGGAPGELFF; CDR3 DNA: TGTGCCTGGGCGAGCGGGGGGGCCCCCGGGGAGCTGTTTTTT
clone size: -; CDR3 length: 14; V gene: TRBV27; J gene: TRBJ2-1; D gene: -; CDR3 protein: CASALRGTYNEQFF; CDR3 DNA: TGTGCCAGCGCCCTCCGGGGAACCTACAATGAGCAGTTCTTC
clone size: -; CDR3 length: 19; V gene: TRBV19; J gene: TRBJ1-6; D gene: TRBD1; CDR3 protein: CASSIRISRTGGRNSPLHF; CDR3 DNA: TGTGCCAGTAGTATCAGGATTAGTAGGACAGGGGGAAGGAATTCACCCCTCCACTTT
clone size: -; CDR3 length: 15; V gene: TRBV28; J gene: TRBJ2-7; D gene: TRBD1; CDR3 protein: CATYTGTGASYEQYF; CDR3 DNA: TGTGCCACCTATACCGGGACAGGGGCCTCCTACGAGCAGTACTTC